This TCR beta chain originates from a study of CD8 T cells in ankylosing spondylitis. CDR1 and CDR2 (germline): SGHTA, FQGNSA. This CDR3 has 13 amino acids. Comment on this clonotype: Its specificity is unknown. An end of the junction differs from the germline gene, which may be a read error.

TCR beta libraries were made by quantitative 5'-RACE with molecular barcodes. Via MiXCR, TCRdb re-called the 5' RACE reads, giving one row per CDR3 protein. This table has some 220,000 distinct CDR3 sequences, under 8.5% appearing once. Overall study results and limits: Clones linked to disease were reported to show significant enrichment in matched ankylosing spondylitis synovial fluid.

The clonotype comes from a female donor with ankylosing spondylitis or in good health (not recorded which). The chain is built from TRBV7-2 and TRBJ2-7, with D maybe TRBD1 (5 bases). The specimen sequenced was blood, either unsorted or a sorted T cell fraction (not recorded which). The CDR3 protein is CVSSLGDSYEQYF. CDR3 coding DNA: TGTGTCAGCAGCTTAGGGGATTCATACGAGCAGTACTTC.